A single sample gave rise to the 20 T cell receptor beta chains below, sequenced in a study of blood T cell repertoires in COVID-19. Using immunoSEQ multiplex PCR, the repertoire was profiled, and TCRdb retains in-frame clones only, with some absent. This table holds approximately 150,000 clones, roughly 82% found once. Sequencing was carried out using peripheral blood. The receptor source for this set is a woman in her seventies with acute or convalescent COVID-19.

V gene TRBV28 combines with J gene TRBJ1-6, with a possible D match to TRBD1 (6 bases). From germline, CDR1 is MDHEN and CDR2 SYDVKM. This CDR3 region has 12 residues. Trimming shortened V by 3 bases and J by 10 bases, and 7 bases separated the two germline ends. CDR3 residues: CASSLGTSPLHF. CDR3 sequence (DNA): TGTGCCAGCAGTTTGGGGACATCACCCCTCCACTTT. The entire variable domain, with the rest obtained from reference TRBV28 and TRBJ1-6, is as follows: DVKVTQSSRYLVKRTGEKVFLECVQDMDHENMFWYRQDPGLGLRLIYFSYDVKMKEKGDIPEGYSVSREKKERFSLILESASTNQTSMYLCASSLGTSPLHFGNGTRLTVT.

The rearrangement uses TRBV6-5 and TRBJ1-2; 9 bases are shared with TRBD1. J gave up 8 bases and V 7 bases, and 8 bases lay outside the gene matches. Germline V lookup: CDR1 MNHEY, CDR2 SVGAGI. CDR3 length: 13 amino acids. CDR3 protein: CASTVQGAGGYTF. For the CDR3, the DNA is TGTGCCAGCACCGTACAGGGGGCGGGAGGCTACACCTTC.

The gene calls are TRBV2 and TRBJ2-1; 11 bases fit TRBD2. CDR1 is SNHLY, CDR2 FYNNEI, per germline. The length of the CDR3 is 14 residues. Losses at the gene ends were 4 bases for V and 8 bases for J; bases not matched to a gene: 4. CDR3 protein: CASSASGGWYEQFF. CDR3 bases: TGTGCCAGCAGTGCTAGCGGGGGGTGGTATGAGCAGTTCTTC.

This sequence joins TRBV19 and TRBJ2-7, with a tentative D call TRBD2 (6 bases). Germline-derived CDR1 and CDR2 are LNHDA and SQIVND (reference sequence). The CDR3 totals 14 residues. Trimming took 5 bases from V and 4 from J, leaving 15 bases between them. The CDR3 DNA sequence: TGTGCCAGTAGTTCCCCGGGACTCTTATACGAGCAGTACTTC. This translates into CASSSPGLLYEQYF.

The V and J genes are TRBV7-2 and TRBJ1-4, with TRBD1 matching over 8 bases. In germline, CDR1 is SGHTA, CDR2 FQGNSA. J gave up 4 bases and V 7 bases, and 11 bases lay outside the gene matches. The CDR3 length is 16 residues. CDR3 sequence (DNA): TGTGCCAGCACCGACCAGGTGGGACAGGATAATGAAAAACTGTTTTTT. It is translated as CASTDQVGQDNEKLFF.

J is TRBJ2-5 and V is TRBV11-2; D is possibly TRBD2 (5 bases). Germline CDR1 is SGHAT and CDR2 is FQNNGV. Trimming took off 5 bases at V and 10 bases at J, with 11 bases between the two ends. The CDR3 totals 11 residues. CDR3 loop: CASSITEGQYF. CDR3 nucleotides: TGTGCCAGCAGCATTACAGAGGGCCAGTACTTC.

The gene calls are TRBV9 and TRBJ1-4; a possible D gene is TRBD1 (5 bases). The V end lost 0 bases, the J end lost 4 bases, and 7 bases lay between the germline ends. This CDR3 region has 14 residues. The germline V gene has CDR1 SGDLS and CDR2 YYNGEE. The chain's CDR3 is CASSVAGNNEKLFF. The DNA for the CDR3 is TGTGCCAGCAGCGTAGCAGGGAATAATGAAAAACTGTTTTTT.

The V call is TRBV6-2 or TRBV6-3, the J call TRBJ1-5; D is possibly TRBD1 (5 bases). V lost 2 bases and J lost 5, with 10 bases in between. Per the germline V gene, CDR1 is MNHEY and CDR2 is SVGEGT. This CDR3 spans 14 amino acids. CDR3: CASSYLGQDQPQHF. The DNA of the CDR3 is TGTGCCAGCAGTTACCTAGGACAAGATCAGCCCCAGCATTTT.

V is TRBV5-6 and J is TRBJ1-5, with 9 bases identical to TRBD1. The J segment lost 6 bases and the V segment lost 4 bases, leaving 8 bases of the junction unmatched. Per germline, CDR1 SGHDT and CDR2 YYEEEE. The CDR3 consists of 15 residues. The CDR3, as DNA: TGTGCCAGCAGCCAAGCCGGGACAGGGTTTCAGCCCCAGCATTTT. Residues: CASSQAGTGFQPQHF. Full variable domain (remainder filled in from reference TRBV5-6 and TRBJ1-5): DAGVTQSPTHLIKTRGQQVTLRCSPKSGHDTVSWYQQALGQGPQFIFQYYEEEERQRGNFPDRFSGHQFPNYSSELNVNALLLGDSALYLCASSQAGTGFQPQHFGDGTRLSIL.

This clone was seen only a few times. V is TRBV3-1 (or the pseudogene TRBV3-2) and J is TRBJ2-5; 13 nucleotides match TRBD2. Trimming cost V 0 bases and J 1 base; bases outside gene matches: 5. The CDR3 has 18 amino acids. Germline lookup yields CDR1 LGHDT and CDR2 YNNKEL (reference sequence). This CDR3 is CASSQDKGTSGIQETQYF. The CDR3 DNA sequence: TGTGCCAGCAGCCAAGATAAGGGGACTAGCGGGATCCAAGAGACCCAGTACTTC.

This clone was observed a few times. The chain is built from TRBV5-8 and TRBJ1-2; D gene unclear. CDR3 length equals 14 residues. The germline gives CDR1 SGHTS, CDR2 YDEGEE. V shed 0 bases and J shed 6 bases, with 12 bases lying between them. The CDR3 nucleotides read TGTGCCAGCAGCTTGGAAGGAGGGATTAATGGCTACACCTTC. This translates into CASSLEGGINGYTF. Combining the CDR3 with reference TRBV5-8 and TRBJ1-2 gives the whole variable domain EAGVTQSPTHLIKTRGQQATLRCSPISGHTSVYWYQQALGLGLQFLLWYDEGEERNRGNFPPRFSGRQFPNYSSELNVNALELEDSALYLCASSLEGGINGYTFGSGTRLTVV.

This rearrangement joins TRBV9 to TRBJ2-3; 8 positions match TRBD2. Trimming at V came to 0 bases and at J to 4 bases, leaving 10 bases not matched to a gene. Per the germline V gene, CDR1 is SGDLS and CDR2 is YYNGEE. The CDR3 covers 17 residues. The CDR3 protein is CASSVDIGGVGADTQYF. Written as DNA, the CDR3 is TGTGCCAGCAGCGTAGATATCGGGGGGGTCGGGGCAGATACGCAGTATTTT.

The chain has TRBV6-2 or TRBV6-3 and TRBJ1-5, with TRBD1 as a possible D gene (5 bases). Germline V lookup: CDR1 MNHEY, CDR2 SVGEGT. The CDR3 totals 15 residues. Trimming removed 6 bases at V and 3 bases at J, with 15 bases between. The CDR3 loop is CASSLIQGDNQPQHF. The CDR3, as DNA: TGTGCCAGCAGCTTAATTCAGGGTGACAATCAGCCCCAGCATTTT.

The J gene is TRBJ2-2, the V gene TRBV4-2; D may be TRBD1 (6 bases). The V and J ends lost 1 base and 2 bases respectively, with 11 bases between them. The V gene's germline CDR1 is LGHNA and CDR2 YNFKEQ. The CDR3 runs to 16 residues. CDR3 in DNA: TGTGCCAGCAGCCAAGTCAGAGGGGGAAACACCGGGGAGCTGTTTTTT. Amino acid sequence: CASSQVRGGNTGELFF.

The chain couples TRBV29-1 to TRBJ2-6, with a weak D call TRBD2 (5 bases). There are 15 residues in the CDR3. Germline CDR1 reads SQVTM; CDR2 reads ANQGSEA. V was shortened by 0 bases and J by 2 bases, with 8 bases between the two germline ends. CDR3 bases: TGCAGCGTTGAAGATAGAGGGCCTGGGGCCAACGTCCTGACTTTC. It is translated as CSVEDRGPGANVLTF.

In this sample, this clone turned up a few times. The CDR3 protein is CAVQGYNEQFF. CDR3 nucleotide sequence: TGTGCCGTTCAGGGATACAATGAGCAGTTCTTC. The chain has TRBV19 and TRBJ2-1; TRBD1 is a possible D gene (5 bases). With 11 bases removed from V and 4 bases from J, the gap between germline ends came to 9 bases. The CDR3 consists of 11 residues. The germline V gene encodes CDR1 LNHDA and CDR2 SQIVND (reference sequence).

The V gene is TRBV14, the J gene TRBJ2-7, with TRBD1 matching over 8 bases. This CDR3 comprises 15 residues. Germline V gives CDR1 SGHDN, CDR2 FVKESK. The J segment lost 3 bases and the V segment lost 1 base, leaving 5 bases of the junction unmatched. CDR3 DNA: TGTGCCAGCAGCCAAGCGGGACAGGTTTACTACGAGCAGTACTTC. This translates into CASSQAGQVYYEQYF. The full variable domain, in which reference TRBV14 and TRBJ2-7 provide the parts outside the CDR3, is EAGVTQFPSHSVIEKGQTVTLRCDPISGHDNLYWYRRVMGKEIKFLLHFVKESKQDESGMPNNRFLAERTGGTYSTLKVQPAELEDSGVYFCASSQAGQVYYEQYFGPGTRLTVT.

This chain links TRBV2 with TRBJ2-7, with 9 bases aligning to TRBD1. Germline-derived CDR1 and CDR2 are SNHLY and FYNNEI. Trimming at V came to 6 bases and at J to 4 bases, leaving 7 bases not matched to a gene. The CDR3 consists of 14 residues. DNA for the CDR3: TGTGCCAGCAGCGAACAGGGGGCGCGGTACGAGCAGTACTTC. It translates to CASSEQGARYEQYF.

The chain joins TRBV7-2 to TRBJ2-4; D remains ambiguous. Germline CDR1 is SGHTA and CDR2 is FQGNSA. V was cut by 3 bases and J by 6 bases, with 9 bases left in between. The CDR3 has 13 amino acids. CDR3 sequence (DNA): TGTGCCAGCAGCTTTGGTTTTAGAAACATTCAGTACTTC. Its translation: CASSFGFRNIQYF.

The chain is built from TRBV19 and TRBJ1-5; unclear D gene. Germline CDR1 and CDR2: LNHDA and SQIVND (reference sequence). The length of the CDR3 is 17 residues. V was trimmed by 9 bases and J by 0 bases, leaving 21 bases between them. The CDR3, as DNA: TGTGCCAGCGCTAGAATCTTGGCAGTTTATAGCAATCAGCCCCAGCATTTT. This encodes CASARILAVYSNQPQHF.